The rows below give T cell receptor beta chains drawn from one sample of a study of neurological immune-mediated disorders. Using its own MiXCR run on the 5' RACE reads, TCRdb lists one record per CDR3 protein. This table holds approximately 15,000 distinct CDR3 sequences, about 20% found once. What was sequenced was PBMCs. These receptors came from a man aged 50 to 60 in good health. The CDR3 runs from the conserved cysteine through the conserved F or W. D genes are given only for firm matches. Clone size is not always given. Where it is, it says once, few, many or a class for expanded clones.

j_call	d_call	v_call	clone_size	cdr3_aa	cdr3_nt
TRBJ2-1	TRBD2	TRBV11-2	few	CASSPWTSGGEQFF	TGTGCCAGCAGCCCCTGGACTAGCGGGGGTGAGCAGTTCTTC
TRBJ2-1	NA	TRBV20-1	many	CSARDRGASSYNEQFF	TGCAGTGCTAGAGATCGGGGCGCGAGCTCCTACAATGAGCAGTTCTTC
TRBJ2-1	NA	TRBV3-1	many	CASSQTGKTNEQFF	TGTGCCAGCAGCCAGACTGGTAAGACAAATGAGCAGTTCTTC
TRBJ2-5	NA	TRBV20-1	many	CSARDQIIPETQYF	TGCAGTGCTAGAGATCAGATAATTCCGGAGACCCAGTACTTC
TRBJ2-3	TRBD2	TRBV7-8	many	CASSFAGASGDTDTQYF	TGTGCCAGCAGCTTCGCGGGCGCTAGCGGGGACACAGATACGCAGTATTTT
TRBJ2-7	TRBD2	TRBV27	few	CASSLSAGGPYEQYF	TGTGCCAGCAGTTTGTCGGCGGGAGGGCCCTACGAGCAGTACTTC
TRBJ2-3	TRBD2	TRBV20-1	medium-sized	CSAIPSGPETDTQYF	TGCAGTGCTATCCCTAGCGGCCCGGAGACAGATACGCAGTATTTT
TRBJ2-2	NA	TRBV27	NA	CASSSDGFLTRELFF	TGTGCCAGCAGTTCGGACGGATTTTTAACCCGGGAGTTGTTTTTT
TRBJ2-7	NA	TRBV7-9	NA	CASSLARGSGSTHEQYF	TGTGCCAGCAGCTTGGCTAGGGGGAGTGGGAGTACCCACGAGCAGTACTTC
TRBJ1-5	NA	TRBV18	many	CASSPAPQQSNQPQHF	TGTGCCAGCTCACCCGCCCCCCAACAGAGCAATCAGCCCCAGCATTTT
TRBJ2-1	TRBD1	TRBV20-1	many	CSANRGDEQFF	TGCAGTGCTAACAGGGGGGATGAGCAGTTCTTC
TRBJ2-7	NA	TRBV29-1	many	CAFSALRTYEQYF	TGCGCTTTTTCGGCGTTACGTACCTACGAGCAGTACTTC
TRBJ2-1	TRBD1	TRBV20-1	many	CSVGGHSYNEQFF	TGCAGCGTAGGGGGCCACTCCTACAATGAGCAGTTCTTC
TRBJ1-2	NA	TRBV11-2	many	CASSLVAYGRYTF	TGTGCCAGCAGCTTAGTTGCCTACGGACGCTACACCTTC
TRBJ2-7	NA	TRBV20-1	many	CSARVPGHQREQYF	TGCAGTGCTAGAGTCCCGGGACATCAGCGAGAGCAGTACTTC
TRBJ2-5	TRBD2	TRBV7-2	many	CASSPGLAEETQYF	TGTGCCAGCAGCCCCGGACTAGCTGAAGAGACCCAGTACTTC
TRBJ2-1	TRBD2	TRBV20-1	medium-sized	CSAPPAGVYNEQFF	TGCAGTGCTCCCCCGGCGGGAGTCTACAATGAGCAGTTCTTC
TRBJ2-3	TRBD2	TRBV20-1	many	CSARASTSGSTDTQYF	TGCAGTGCTAGAGCCTCGACTAGCGGGAGCACAGATACGCAGTATTTT
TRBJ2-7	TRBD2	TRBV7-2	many	CASSWTSGLSAYEQYF	TGTGCCAGCAGCTGGACTAGCGGGCTATCGGCCTACGAGCAGTACTTC
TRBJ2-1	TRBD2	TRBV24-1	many	CATSDSGTSGNYNEQFF	TGTGCCACCAGTGATTCTGGGACTAGCGGAAACTACAATGAGCAGTTCTTC
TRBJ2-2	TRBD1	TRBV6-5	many	CASRRPTGSAGYTGELFF	TGTGCCAGCAGAAGACCGACAGGGTCAGCCGGATACACCGGGGAGCTGTTTTTT
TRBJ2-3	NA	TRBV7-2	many	CASSGQVADTQYF	TGTGCCAGCAGCGGGCAGGTGGCAGATACGCAGTATTTT
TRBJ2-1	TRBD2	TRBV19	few	CASSSLAGNNEQFF	TGTGCCAGTAGTTCTCTAGCGGGAAATAATGAGCAGTTCTTC
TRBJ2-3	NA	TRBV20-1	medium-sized	CSATRQGGMDTQYF	TGCAGTGCTACCCGGCAGGGTGGGATGGATACGCAGTATTTT
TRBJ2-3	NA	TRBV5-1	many	CASSLEVDTQYF	TGCGCCAGCAGCTTGGAGGTAGATACGCAGTATTTT
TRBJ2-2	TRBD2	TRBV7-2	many	CASSLRTSGRIATGELFF	TGTGCCAGCAGCTTGAGGACTAGCGGGAGAATAGCCACCGGGGAGCTGTTTTTT
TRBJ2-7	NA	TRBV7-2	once	CASSLAKAGFSYEQYF	TGTGCCAGCAGCTTAGCGAAAGCGGGCTTCTCCTACGAGCAGTACTTC